This TCR beta chain was captured by sequencing in a study of radiotherapy plus CTLA-4 blockade in lung cancer. About the study: Of the patients, 15% to 20% showed objective responses and around 29% attained disease control.

The protocol was immunoSEQ multiplex PCR, while the TCRdb copy is restricted to in-frame clones and leaves out a portion. The data show approximately 40,000 clones, about 73% seen once. In germline, CDR1 is MNHEY, CDR2 SVGAGI. Between the trimmed V and J ends, which lost 8 bases and 4 bases, there was a span of 14 bases. There are 13 residues in the CDR3. This clone occurred a few times. The genes are TRBV6-5 and TRBJ1-2; D is unclear. The material was peripheral blood, obtained from a patient treated with radiotherapy plus ipilimumab. This TCR derives from a human donor with non-small cell lung cancer who had stable disease on radiotherapy plus ipilimumab. The CDR3 DNA sequence: TGTGCCAGCTCTTTGTCGTACGGCTATGGCTACACCTTC. Its protein product is CASSLSYGYGYTF.